The rows below give T cell receptor beta chains drawn from one sample of a study of memory CD8 T cells in hepatitis C reinfection. The data were produced by immunoSEQ multiplex PCR, yet TCRdb's version contains in-frame clones alone and is incomplete. Of 45,000 to 65,000 clones in the sample, around 92% were seen once. Sequenced sample: naive CD8+ T cells sorted from blood. These receptors were collected from a young man with hepatitis C virus infection. CDR3s include the opening cysteine and the closing phenylalanine or tryptophan. D genes are given only for firm matches. Size is omitted from some rows. Given values are once, few, many or a class for expanded clones.

clone size	D gene	V gene	J gene	CDR3 DNA	CDR3 protein
-	-	TRBV7-2	TRBJ2-3	TGTGCCAGCAGCTTAGTATCACCGCCCGCGGTTACAGATACGCAGTATTTT	CASSLVSPPAVTDTQYF
-	TRBD2	TRBV5-6	TRBJ2-7	TGTGCCAGCAGCTTGGGAACCGGGACTAGCGGCTCTTACGAGCAGTACTTC	CASSLGTGTSGSYEQYF
-	-	TRBV7-9	TRBJ2-2	TGTGCCAGCAGCCCGGGGGCCGGGGAGCTGTTTTTT	CASSPGAGELFF
once	TRBD1	TRBV29-1	TRBJ2-1	TGCAGCGTTGACAGCGGGACAGGGGGCAAAGGTGAGCAGTTCTTC	CSVDSGTGGKGEQFF
-	TRBD2	TRBV11-2	TRBJ2-5	TGTGCCAGCAGCTTAGGGACTAGCGGGGGAAACGATCAAGAGACCCAGTACTTC	CASSLGTSGGNDQETQYF
-	TRBD1	TRBV6-7	TRBJ1-6	TGTGCCAGCAGTTCGGACCGGGACAGGGGCCCGAGGATAGGTTCACCCCTCCACTTT	CASSSDRDRGPRIGSPLHF
-	TRBD1	TRBV2	TRBJ1-5	TGTGCCAGCAGTGAGGGACAGGGGAATCAGCCCCAGCATTTT	CASSEGQGNQPQHF
-	TRBD2	TRBV27	TRBJ2-5	TGTGCCAGCAGTTTATCGGGACTAGCGGGAGATGGGGAGACCCAGTACTTC	CASSLSGLAGDGETQYF
-	TRBD2	TRBV11-2	TRBJ2-1	TGTGCCAGCAGCTTCGGGACTAGCGGGTGGTCCTACAATGAGCAGTTCTTC	CASSFGTSGWSYNEQFF
-	-	TRBV30	TRBJ1-4	TGTGCCTGGAGTTTCCGACAGGTTAATGAAAAACTGTTTTTT	CAWSFRQVNEKLFF
-	-	TRBV5-1	TRBJ2-1	TGCGCCAGCAGCTTGGAGGCAGGGAAAGGGGGCAATGAGCAGTTCTTC	CASSLEAGKGGNEQFF
-	-	TRBV29-1	TRBJ2-3	TGCAGCGTTGAAGATCTAGTCGAATCGGGCACAGATACGCAGTATTTT	CSVEDLVESGTDTQYF
-	-	TRBV5-6	TRBJ1-1	TGTGCCAGCAGCCTTACAGTTATGAACACTGAAGCTTTCTTT	CASSLTVMNTEAFF
-	TRBD2	TRBV7-2	TRBJ2-2	TGTGCCAGCAGCTTAACTAGCGTGACCGGGGAGCTGTTTTTT	CASSLTSVTGELFF
-	-	TRBV7-9	TRBJ2-1	TGTGCCAGCAGCTTGCGGGTTGGGCAACTTGATGAGCAGTTCTTC	CASSLRVGQLDEQFF
-	-	TRBV4-1	TRBJ1-3	TGCGCCAGCAGCCAAGAGGTTCCTACGAGGGAACGGGTCTGGGCTGGAAACACCATATATTTT	CASSQEVPTRERVWAGNTIYF
-	TRBD2	TRBV13	TRBJ2-1	TGTGCCAGCAGCTTAGGCCTAGGCGGGAGTTTTGAGGGTGAGCAGTTCTTC	CASSLGLGGSFEGEQFF
-	-	TRBV6-5	TRBJ2-7	TGTGCCAGCAGTTACCGAGCGGCTGGGGAGCAGTACTTC	CASSYRAAGEQYF
-	-	TRBV5-6	TRBJ2-7	TGTGCCAGCAGCTTGGGGCCTGGGACGGGGGAAACCTACGAGCAGTACTTC	CASSLGPGTGETYEQYF
-	TRBD1	TRBV4-1	TRBJ2-7	TGCGCCAGCAGCCAAAGGACAGGGGGGGCCTACGAGCAGTACTTC	CASSQRTGGAYEQYF
-	TRBD2	TRBV30	TRBJ2-1	TGTGCCTGGCGGGGGACTAGCTCCTACAATGAGCAGTTCTTC	CAWRGTSSYNEQFF
-	-	TRBV6-1	TRBJ2-7	TGTGCCAGCAAGAGAGGGATCTTGGACGGGTACGAGCAGTACTTC	CASKRGILDGYEQYF
-	-	TRBV4-3	TRBJ1-4	TGCGCCAGCAGCCAGATCAGTACAACTAATGAAAAACTGTTTTTT	CASSQISTTNEKLFF
-	TRBD2	TRBV7-9	TRBJ2-4	TGTGCCAGCAGCCCTCCGACTAGCGAGAACATTCAGTACTTC	CASSPPTSENIQYF
-	TRBD2	TRBV5-1	TRBJ2-3	TGCGCCAGCAGCTTGAAGCGGGAGTGGGGCACAGATACGCAGTATTTT	CASSLKREWGTDTQYF
-	TRBD2	TRBV13	TRBJ2-7	TGTGCCAGCAGCTTCCGACTAGCGGGAATTCACGAGCAGTACTTC	CASSFRLAGIHEQYF
few	-	TRBV19	TRBJ1-5	TGTGCCAGTAGCACCGGGACTTACAATCAGCCCCAGCATTTT	CASSTGTYNQPQHF
-	TRBD2	TRBV9	TRBJ2-7	TGTGCCAGCAGCGTAGTTCCGGGAGGAGGATACGAGCAGTACTTC	CASSVVPGGGYEQYF
-	TRBD2	TRBV9	TRBJ2-5	TGTGCCAGCAGCGCCCCGACTAGCGGGCTCGAGACCCAGTACTTC	CASSAPTSGLETQYF
-	TRBD1	TRBV28	TRBJ2-2	TGTGCCAGCAGTTTACCAGGGGAGACAGGGGGCTCCGGGGAGCTGTTTTTT	CASSLPGETGGSGELFF
-	TRBD2	TRBV28	TRBJ2-1	TGTGCCAGCAGTCCGCTCGCGTGGGGTAGCGGGGGTCCTTCCTACAATGAGCAGTTCTTC	CASSPLAWGSGGPSYNEQFF
-	TRBD1	TRBV7-9	TRBJ2-2	TGTGCCAGCAGCGGCCCGGGACAGGGTTTCAGCGGGGAGCTGTTTTTT	CASSGPGQGFSGELFF
once	TRBD2	TRBV5-4	TRBJ2-2	TGTGCCAGCACGCTAGCGGGGAGCACCGGGGAGCTGTTTTTT	CASTLAGSTGELFF
few	TRBD1	TRBV7-6	TRBJ1-2	TGTGCCAGCAGCCCGTCAGGGGGCGATGGCTACACCTTC	CASSPSGGDGYTF
-	TRBD1	TRBV15	TRBJ2-7	TGTGCCACCAGCAGTCCTAAGATCCGGGACAGCACCCCCTACGAGCAGTACTTC	CATSSPKIRDSTPYEQYF
-	-	TRBV28	TRBJ1-5	TGTGCCAGCAGTCCCACAGGGTACGGCAATCAGCCCCAGCATTTT	CASSPTGYGNQPQHF
-	TRBD2	TRBV7-9	TRBJ2-5	TGTGCCAGCAGCTCCCGGACTAGCGGGCACGAGGAGACCCAGTACTTC	CASSSRTSGHEETQYF
-	-	TRBV7-2	TRBJ2-5	TGTGCCAGCAGCTCGGGACTCGAACAGACCCAGTACTTC	CASSSGLEQTQYF
-	TRBD2	TRBV7-8	TRBJ2-1	TGTGCCAGCAGAACGGAGCGGGGGGCCTACAATGAGCAGTTCTTC	CASRTERGAYNEQFF